This TCR beta chain is from a study of T-cell reconstitution after alpha-beta-depleted transplantation in children. Germline CDR1 is KGHDR and CDR2 is SFDVKD. The ends lost 9 bases at V and 7 bases at J; junction bases unmatched: 2. The CDR3 covers 12 residues. Unique molecular identifiers were built into the TCRbeta library. In TCRdb, the PCR reads were re-called with MiXCR into one record per CDR3 protein. Of about 900,000 distinct CDR3 sequences listed, roughly 29% are singletons. Worth noting for this clonotype: No antigen is known for it.

Overall study findings and caveats: At around two months after transplant, the alpha-beta T cells were reportedly derived from several hundred expanded clones that came from non-depleted graft cells. The main origin of T-cell counts and diversity one year after transplant was newly produced T cells. Certain patients had high TCRbeta diversity at day 60, and it came from recipient T cells and thymic progenitors that survived.

The clonotype was recovered from a boy younger than two who had a stem cell transplant for SCID, so the T cells may come from the graft donor. This rearrangement joins TRBV24-1 to TRBJ2-1; 10 bases map to TRBD1. Sequencing used PBMCs, mostly from graft donor cells, obtained 360 days after TCRalphabeta/CD19-depleted stem cell transplant. The CDR3 loop reads CATGQGGNEQFF. The CDR3 bases are TGTGCCACCGGACAGGGGGGAAATGAGCAGTTCTTC.